The rows below give T cell receptor beta chains drawn from one sample of a study of early T cells in non-severe SARS-CoV-2 infection. TCRdb analysed the 5' RACE reads with MiXCR anew, one entry per CDR3 protein. The repertoire holds about 80,000 distinct CDR3 sequences, with approximately 5% as singletons. Sequencing used whole blood, obtained at baseline. Receptors were obtained from an adult who was a healthcare worker with PCR-confirmed SARS-CoV-2 infection or an uninfected control (not recorded which). CDR3s include the opening cysteine and the closing phenylalanine or tryptophan. The D gene is left open where the match is weak. Expanded clones are given a class, and other clones once, few, many or no size at all.

D gene: TRBD1
V gene: TRBV14
J gene: TRBJ1-1
clone size: .
CDR3 DNA: TGTGCCAGCAGCCGATTGCAGGGGGCCCCCTCTAAGAACACTGAAGCTTTCTTT
CDR3 protein: CASSRLQGAPSKNTEAFF

D gene: .
V gene: TRBV3-1
J gene: TRBJ2-1
clone size: few
CDR3 DNA: TGTGCCAGCAGCCAAGAAGTGGCTAGCTACAATGAGCAGTTCTTC
CDR3 protein: CASSQEVASYNEQFF

D gene: .
V gene: TRBV29-1
J gene: TRBJ1-2
clone size: many
CDR3 DNA: TGCAGCGGCGGACCGGATACTAACTATGGCTACACCTTC
CDR3 protein: CSGGPDTNYGYTF

D gene: .
V gene: TRBV11-3
J gene: TRBJ2-7
clone size: .
CDR3 DNA: TGTGCCAGCAGCCCGGGGCAGGCTTCCTACGAGCAGTACTTC
CDR3 protein: CASSPGQASYEQYF

D gene: TRBD2
V gene: TRBV6-5
J gene: TRBJ2-1
clone size: many
CDR3 DNA: TGTGCCAGCAGTTACTCTTTCATAGCGGGAGCGACATACAATGAGCAGTTCTTC
CDR3 protein: CASSYSFIAGATYNEQFF

D gene: .
V gene: TRBV29-1
J gene: TRBJ1-3
clone size: .
CDR3 DNA: TGCAGCGCCACGGTGGCAGCCCGCGGAAACACCATATATTTT
CDR3 protein: CSATVAARGNTIYF

D gene: .
V gene: TRBV11-2
J gene: TRBJ1-2
clone size: .
CDR3 DNA: TGTGCCAGCAGCACTTCCGGCCATAACTATGGCTACACCTTC
CDR3 protein: CASSTSGHNYGYTF

D gene: TRBD2
V gene: TRBV3-1
J gene: TRBJ2-1
clone size: .
CDR3 DNA: TGTGCCAGCAGCCAATGGGCTAGCGGGACCTATGAGCAGTTCTTC
CDR3 protein: CASSQWASGTYEQFF

D gene: .
V gene: TRBV29-1
J gene: TRBJ2-7
clone size: many
CDR3 DNA: TGCAGCGCCTTAGCGCCGGACTCCTACGAGCAGTACTTC
CDR3 protein: CSALAPDSYEQYF

D gene: .
V gene: TRBV29-1
J gene: TRBJ1-2
clone size: .
CDR3 DNA: TGCAGCGTTGCCCCCGCGGATGGCTACACCTTC
CDR3 protein: CSVAPADGYTF

D gene: .
V gene: TRBV14
J gene: TRBJ1-2
clone size: many
CDR3 DNA: TGTGCCAGCAGCCTCCGAATCGGGGGGGCTAACTATGGCTACACCTTC
CDR3 protein: CASSLRIGGANYGYTF

D gene: .
V gene: TRBV12-3/TRBV12-4
J gene: TRBJ2-7
clone size: .
CDR3 DNA: TGTGCCAACCGAAGAGGACAGTCCGGCTCCTACGAGCAGTACTTC
CDR3 protein: CANRRGQSGSYEQYF

D gene: .
V gene: TRBV20-1
J gene: TRBJ2-3
clone size: many
CDR3 DNA: TGCAGTGCTAGAGAAGGGACGAGACGGGCAGGGAGTAGCACAGATACGCAGTATTTT
CDR3 protein: CSAREGTRRAGSSTDTQYF

D gene: .
V gene: TRBV15
J gene: TRBJ2-1
clone size: many
CDR3 DNA: TGTGCCACCATAGATGGGGCAGAGTACTCCTACAATGAGCAGTTCTTC
CDR3 protein: CATIDGAEYSYNEQFF

D gene: TRBD2
V gene: TRBV7-2
J gene: TRBJ2-1
clone size: many
CDR3 DNA: TGTGCCAGCAGCTTACTAGCGGGAGGGTCCTACAATGAGCAGTTCTTC
CDR3 protein: CASSLLAGGSYNEQFF

D gene: TRBD1
V gene: TRBV7-6
J gene: TRBJ1-4
clone size: many
CDR3 DNA: TGTGCCAGCAGCTTAGGACAGGGGAATGAAAAACTGTTTTTT
CDR3 protein: CASSLGQGNEKLFF

D gene: TRBD1
V gene: TRBV29-1
J gene: TRBJ1-2
clone size: few
CDR3 DNA: TGCAGCGTTGAAGGCCCCCCGAGACAGGGTGGCTACACCTTC
CDR3 protein: CSVEGPPRQGGYTF

D gene: TRBD2
V gene: TRBV7-2
J gene: TRBJ2-7
clone size: many
CDR3 DNA: TGTGCCAGCAGCTTAGACAGCGGGAGAAACTACGAGCAGTACTTC
CDR3 protein: CASSLDSGRNYEQYF

D gene: TRBD1
V gene: TRBV5-4
J gene: TRBJ1-4
clone size: .
CDR3 DNA: TGTGCCAGCAGCTTGACTCGGACAGGGAGCGAAAAACTGTTTTTT
CDR3 protein: CASSLTRTGSEKLFF

D gene: .
V gene: TRBV11-2
J gene: TRBJ2-1
clone size: few
CDR3 DNA: TGTGCCAGCAGCGGGGAGACCATAGGTGAGCAGTTCTTC
CDR3 protein: CASSGETIGEQFF

D gene: TRBD2
V gene: TRBV20-1
J gene: TRBJ2-3
clone size: .
CDR3 DNA: TGCAGTACTCAAGGAACTAGCGGACCCCGCACAGATACGCAGTATTTT
CDR3 protein: CSTQGTSGPRTDTQYF

D gene: TRBD2
V gene: TRBV12-3/TRBV12-4
J gene: TRBJ2-4
clone size: many
CDR3 DNA: TGTGCCAGCAGGGGCGGGAGTCCGGACATTCAGTACTTC
CDR3 protein: CASRGGSPDIQYF

D gene: .
V gene: TRBV7-6
J gene: TRBJ2-7
clone size: few
CDR3 DNA: TGTGCCAGCAGCTTATTTGAGAGGCCCTGGGGGTACGAGCAGTACTTC
CDR3 protein: CASSLFERPWGYEQYF

D gene: .
V gene: TRBV25-1
J gene: TRBJ1-6
clone size: many
CDR3 DNA: TGTGCCAGCAGTGATCGGACAGACTATAATTCACCCCTCCACTTT
CDR3 protein: CASSDRTDYNSPLHF

D gene: .
V gene: TRBV18
J gene: TRBJ1-1
clone size: few
CDR3 DNA: TGTGCCAGCTCCCCCTCCATTACGACACCGAACACTGAAGCTTTCTTT
CDR3 protein: CASSPSITTPNTEAFF

D gene: .
V gene: TRBV28
J gene: TRBJ2-5
clone size: many
CDR3 DNA: TGTGCCACCTCAATGGGGGGTTCCCAAGAGACCCAGTACTTC
CDR3 protein: CATSMGGSQETQYF

D gene: .
V gene: TRBV28
J gene: TRBJ2-1
clone size: many
CDR3 DNA: TGTGCCAGCAGTCCCTGGGCGGGACCAAGCTCCTACAATGAGCAGTTCTTC
CDR3 protein: CASSPWAGPSSYNEQFF

D gene: TRBD2
V gene: TRBV6-1
J gene: TRBJ2-7
clone size: many
CDR3 DNA: TGTGCCAGCAGTGAAGAGGGACTAGCGGGAGGACACTACGAGCAGTACTTC
CDR3 protein: CASSEEGLAGGHYEQYF